These 32 T cell receptor beta chains were all obtained from the same sample, sequenced in a study of CD8 T cells in Susac syndrome. With random hexamers, reverse transcription was performed on about 0.45 to 1 ug of RNA. TCRdb fed the immunoSEQ multiplex PCR reads into MiXCR, producing one record per CDR3 protein. Among approximately 210,000 distinct CDR3 sequences listed, around 95% were seen once. Specimen: CD4+ T cells from PBMCs. These receptors originate from a human donor with multiple sclerosis.

The genes are TRBV20-1 and TRBJ2-2; TRBD2 matches 7 bases. There are 14 residues in the CDR3. J gave up 1 base and V 3 bases, and 2 bases lay outside the gene matches. Looked up from germline, CDR1 is DFQATT and CDR2 is SNEGSKA (reference sequence). The CDR3: CSARERGNTGELFF. The CDR3 nucleotides read TGCAGTGCTAGGGAGCGGGGGAACACCGGGGAGCTGTTTTTT.

The chain has TRBV2 and TRBJ2-4; 7 positions match TRBD2. The CDR3 contains 16 residues. Germline values: CDR1 SNHLY, CDR2 FYNNEI. Trimming cost V 0 bases and J 3 bases; bases outside gene matches: 5. The CDR3 DNA follows: TGTGCCAGCAGTGAAGCGCTTCAGCGGGACAAAAACATTCAGTACTTC. Amino acids: CASSEALQRDKNIQYF.

This clonotype has a single count. The genes are TRBV29-1 and TRBJ2-7; D not certain. The CDR3 runs to 13 residues. Trimming removed 2 bases at V and 1 base at J, with 9 bases between. Germline V gene lookup returns CDR1 SQVTM and CDR2 ANQGSEA. The CDR3 DNA reads TGCAGCGTTGAAATGTCTTCGTCCTACGAGCAGTACTTC. Amino acids: CSVEMSSSYEQYF.

V and J are TRBV29-1 and TRBJ2-3; D may be TRBD2 (6 bases). Germline CDR1 is SQVTM and CDR2 is ANQGSEA. The CDR3 loop spans 14 amino acids. With 3 bases removed from V and 4 bases from J, the gap between germline ends came to 14 bases. CDR3 bases: TGCAGCGTTGATGGGGCGGGGATCGCAGATACGCAGTATTTT. Translation: CSVDGAGIADTQYF.

The rearrangement links TRBV12-5 to TRBJ2-7; 7 bases line up with TRBD1. Germline CDR1 is LGHNT and CDR2 is FRNRAP. Losses at the gene ends were 6 bases for V and 1 base for J; bases not matched to a gene: 9. The CDR3 consists of 15 residues. The CDR3 DNA sequence: TGTGCTAGTGGAGAAGGACAGGCCGGATCCTACGAGCAGTACTTC. Translated: CASGEGQAGSYEQYF.

This sequence joins TRBV6-5 and TRBJ1-6; D is undetermined. This CDR3 region has 14 residues. Trimming took 6 bases from V and 10 from J, leaving 16 bases between them. Germline V lookup: CDR1 MNHEY, CDR2 SVGAGI. The CDR3 sequence is CASSSPPSTSPLHF. The CDR3 region has the DNA TGTGCCAGCAGCTCACCACCCAGTACCTCACCCCTCCACTTT.

The J gene is TRBJ1-2, the V gene TRBV6-4; D may be TRBD1 (6 bases). V lost 7 bases, J lost 3 bases, and 15 bases lay in between. The CDR3 is 14 amino acids. Germline CDR1 is MRHNA and CDR2 is SNTAGT. This chain's CDR3 is CASTLGGLYYGYTF. CDR3 DNA sequence: TGTGCCAGCACCTTAGGGGGATTGTACTATGGCTACACCTTC.

The chain joins TRBV12-5 to TRBJ2-5; D possibly corresponds to TRBD2 (6 bases). Trimming removed 6 bases from V and 4 bases from J, with 12 bases in between. CDR3 length equals 13 residues. Germline V CDR1 and CDR2: LGHNT, FRNRAP. The CDR3 DNA is TGTGCTAGTGGCCGCGTGGGGGGAGAGACCCAGTACTTC. Protein product: CASGRVGGETQYF. Variable domain in full (rest from reference TRBV12-5 and TRBJ2-5): DARVTQTPRHKVTEMGQEVTMRCQPILGHNTVFWYRQTMMQGLELLAYFRNRAPLDDSGMPKDRFSAEMPDATLATLKIQPSEPRDSAVYFCASGRVGGETQYFGPGTRLLVL.

V usage is TRBV9 and J usage is TRBJ1-2, with 7 bases matching TRBD1. V dropped 4 bases and J dropped 8; count of bases not matched to a gene: 2. Germline loops: CDR1 SGDLS, CDR2 YYNGEE. The CDR3 spans 11 residues. CDR3 DNA sequence: TGTGCCAGCAGCACAGGGGTCGGCTACACCTTC. Translation: CASSTGVGYTF.

V and J are TRBV6-5 and TRBJ1-2, with 8 nucleotides matching TRBD1. Germline CDR1 MNHEY, CDR2 SVGAGI. This CDR3 comprises 12 residues. Written as DNA, the CDR3 is TGTGCTTCCGGACAGGGCACCTATGGCTACACCTTC. This gives the protein CASGQGTYGYTF.

This clonotype turned up a few times. The chain couples TRBV5-6 to TRBJ2-4; no clear D. The V end was cut by 5 bases, the J end by 8 bases, with 8 bases between. In germline, CDR1 is SGHDT, CDR2 YYEEEE. The CDR3 totals 11 residues. CDR3 loop: CASSSSDIQYF. The CDR3 DNA is TGTGCCAGCAGTTCATCGGACATTCAGTACTTC.

The chain joins TRBV4-1 to TRBJ2-5, with 12 bases aligning to TRBD2. The V gene's germline CDR1 is MGHRA and CDR2 YSYEKL. The CDR3 spans 17 residues. The J segment lost 5 bases and the V segment lost 4 bases, leaving 11 bases of the junction unmatched. The CDR3 DNA follows: TGCGCCAGCAGCCGCAATCCGACTAGCGGGAGCTTGGAGACCCAGTACTTC. Translated: CASSRNPTSGSLETQYF.

In this sample, this clonotype turned up once. CDR3 sequence reads: CASSVGLAGTDEQFF. The CDR3 DNA is TGTGCCAGCAGCGTAGGGCTAGCGGGCACCGATGAGCAGTTCTTC. The chain links TRBV9 to TRBJ2-1; 8 nucleotides match TRBD2. In germline, CDR1 is SGDLS, CDR2 YYNGEE. This CDR3 is built from 15 residues. V lost 0 bases, J lost 8 bases, and 7 bases stayed unmatched.

The chain is built from TRBV19 and TRBJ1-1; 7 bases match TRBD1. From germline, CDR1 is LNHDA and CDR2 SQIVND (reference sequence). V shed 5 bases and J 1 base; nucleotides not matched to a gene: 7. This CDR3 is 15 amino acids long. In DNA, the CDR3 is TGTGCCAGTAGTGCCAAAAGGACAGGGAACACTGAAGCTTTCTTT. This sequence encodes CASSAKRTGNTEAFF.

The chain has TRBV18 and TRBJ2-5; D unclear. The CDR3 is 12 residues long. CDR1 and CDR2 from the germline V gene are KGHSH and LQKENI. The V and J ends lost 3 bases and 5 bases respectively, with 7 bases between them. The CDR3 spells CASSPPSETQYF. The CDR3 nucleotides read TGTGCCAGCTCACCTCCGTCGGAGACCCAGTACTTC.

This clonotype was seen a single time. The gene calls are TRBV27 and TRBJ2-2; TRBD1 matches 7 bases. The CDR3 runs to 20 residues. Germline V gives CDR1 MNHEY, CDR2 SMNVEV (reference sequence). The ends lost 6 bases at V and 5 bases at J; junction bases unmatched: 24. DNA of the CDR3: TGTGCCAGCAGCCTTTCCCGCCCCCTTACAGGGGCGACTTATACCGGGGAGCTGTTTTTT. Amino acid sequence: CASSLSRPLTGATYTGELFF.

The gene calls are TRBV2 and TRBJ2-7; D ambiguous. Germline assignment: CDR1 SNHLY and CDR2 FYNNEI. Trimming took 7 bases from V and 0 from J, leaving 16 bases between them. CDR3 length equals 15 residues. The CDR3 reads CASTLGRTYSYEQYF. CDR3 coding DNA: TGTGCCAGCACCCTAGGACGGACCTACTCCTACGAGCAGTACTTC. The full variable domain, rest sourced from reference TRBV2 and TRBJ2-7, is EPEVTQTPSHQVTQMGQEVILRCVPISNHLYFYWYRQILGQKVEFLVSFYNNEISEKSEIFDDQFSVERPDGSNFTLKIRSTKLEDSAMYFCASTLGRTYSYEQYFGPGTRLTVT.

V is TRBV3-1 and J is TRBJ2-1; 12 bases fit TRBD2. This CDR3 has 16 residues. V shed 4 bases, J shed 3 bases, and the junction held 4 bases outside the gene matches. CDR1 and CDR2 (germline): LGHDT, YNNKEL (reference sequence). In nucleotides, the CDR3 is TGTGCCAGCAGCCCCCCGGGACTAGCGGGCTACAATGAGCAGTTCTTC. Translation gives CASSPPGLAGYNEQFF.

The chain employs TRBV3-1 and TRBJ2-7; D is ambiguous. CDR3 size: 14 residues. Looked up from germline, CDR1 is LGHDT and CDR2 is YNNKEL (reference sequence). Trimming left V 1 base short and J 0 bases short, with 7 bases between. CDR3 DNA sequence: TGTGCCAGCAGCCAAGGGCGGTTCTCCTACGAGCAGTACTTC. It yields the protein CASSQGRFSYEQYF.

The chain has TRBV18 and TRBJ2-1; tentatively, D is TRBD1 (6 bases). Germline V lookup: CDR1 KGHSH, CDR2 LQKENI. This CDR3 is built from 17 residues. V lost 2 bases and J 6 bases, leaving 20 bases between the germline ends. The CDR3 here is CASSPRDNLPAGNEQFF. CDR3 nucleotides: TGTGCCAGCTCACCAAGGGACAACCTCCCCGCGGGCAATGAGCAGTTCTTC.

J is TRBJ2-2 and V is TRBV15; possible D gene TRBD2, 5 bases. V was shortened by 3 bases and J by 4 bases, with 12 bases between the two germline ends. Germline V CDR1 and CDR2: LNHNV, YYDKDF (reference sequence). The CDR3 is 15 residues long. The CDR3 is CATSSRIASTGELFF. CDR3 DNA sequence: TGTGCCACCAGCAGTCGAATAGCGAGCACCGGGGAGCTGTTTTTT.

This clonotype has just a few counts. The genes are TRBV29-1 and TRBJ1-5, with D unresolved. V lost 4 bases to trimming and J lost 1 base, with 5 bases between them. This CDR3 is built from 12 residues. CDR1 is SQVTM, CDR2 ANQGSEA, per germline. Here the CDR3 DNA reads TGCAGCGTTGGTGGCAGCAATCAGCCCCAGCATTTT. Encoded protein: CSVGGSNQPQHF. Filled out from reference TRBV29-1 and TRBJ1-5, the complete variable domain reads SAVISQKPSRDICQRGTSLTIQCQVDSQVTMMFWYRQQPGQSLTLIATANQGSEATYESGFVIDKFPISRPNLTFSTLTVSNMSPEDSSIYLCSVGGSNQPQHFGDGTRLSIL.

The gene calls are TRBV20-1 and TRBJ2-5; D possibly corresponds to TRBD1 (6 bases). V was cut by 3 bases and J by 4 bases, with 18 bases left in between. Germline V gene sequence: CDR1 DFQATT, CDR2 SNEGSKA (reference sequence). The CDR3 has 15 residues. CDR3 DNA: TGCAGTGCTAGTAATGTTCCAGGGGCGAGAGAGACCCAGTACTTC. Translation gives CSASNVPGARETQYF.

The chain employs TRBV7-8 and TRBJ2-1; perhaps TRBD2 as D (6 bases). V was shortened by 5 bases and J by 4 bases, with 12 bases between the two germline ends. This CDR3 has 14 residues. Germline V gives CDR1 SGHVS, CDR2 FQNEAQ. CDR3 coding DNA: TGTGCCAGCAGCACTGGCGGGGATTACAATGAGCAGTTCTTC. Residues: CASSTGGDYNEQFF.

This sequence joins TRBV3-1 and TRBJ1-2, with D hard to call. The germline gives CDR1 LGHDT, CDR2 YNNKEL (reference sequence). This CDR3 region has 13 residues. V lost 2 bases and J lost 14, with 18 bases in between. DNA for the CDR3: TGTGCCAGCAGCCAATCGTCGCGTGGTGCAGGTACCTTC. It is translated as CASSQSSRGAGTF.

The V and J genes are TRBV29-1 and TRBJ2-3; either TRBD1 or TRBD2 may supply D (5 bases each). Between the trimmed V and J ends, which lost 7 bases and 10 bases, there was a span of 21 bases. The germline V gene encodes CDR1 SQVTM and CDR2 ANQGSEA. The CDR3 runs 13 residues. The CDR3 region is CSGGTSAISAQYF. The CDR3 coding sequence is TGCAGCGGGGGGACCTCCGCCATATCTGCGCAGTATTTT.

The chain recombines TRBV20-1 with TRBJ2-1, with a weak D call TRBD1 (5 bases). This CDR3 is built from 12 residues. CDR1 DFQATT and CDR2 SNEGSKA come from the germline V gene (reference sequence). V lost 2 bases and J 9 bases, leaving 11 bases between the germline ends. This CDR3 reads CSARIRGSEQFF. The DNA of the CDR3 is TGCAGTGCTAGAATAAGGGGCTCTGAGCAGTTCTTC.

The chain recombines TRBV5-4 with TRBJ2-1; a possible D gene is TRBD1 (7 bases). Looked up from germline, CDR1 is SGHNT and CDR2 is YYREEE (reference sequence). This CDR3 is 14 amino acids long. The V and J ends lost 6 bases and 6 bases respectively, with 16 bases between them. CDR3 amino acids: CASTPQGGSNEQFF. The CDR3 DNA reads as TGTGCCAGCACCCCGCAGGGGGGTAGCAATGAGCAGTTCTTC.

The chain links TRBV5-1 to TRBJ2-7; D is possibly TRBD2 (6 bases). In germline, CDR1 is SGHRS, CDR2 YFSETQ. This CDR3 is built from 14 residues. V shed 1 base and J shed 1 base, with 9 bases lying between them. The CDR3 nucleotides read TGCGCCAGCAGCTTGACTAGCCCGTCCTACGAGCAGTACTTC. It translates to CASSLTSPSYEQYF. Full variable domain (outside the CDR3, taken from reference TRBV5-1 and TRBJ2-7): KAGVTQTPRYLIKTRGQQVTLSCSPISGHRSVSWYQQTPGQGLQFLFEYFSETQRNKGNFPGRFSGRQFSNSRSEMNVSTLELGDSALYLCASSLTSPSYEQYFGPGTRLTVT.

This clonotype came up a few times. CDR3 sequence (DNA): TGTGCCAGCAGTCGGACGGTGAACACTGAAGCTTTCTTT. Translating gives CASSRTVNTEAFF. The chain combines TRBV27 with TRBJ1-1; D is ambiguous. The CDR3 is 13 amino acids. Germline CDR1 reads MNHEY; CDR2 reads SMNVEV (reference sequence). Trimming cost V 5 bases and J 0 bases, with 7 bases left between them.

This rearrangement joins TRBV2 to TRBJ2-3; D gene uncertain. Germline V gene data show CDR1 as SNHLY and CDR2 as FYNNEI. V was pared by 4 bases and J by 1 base, with 9 bases between. The length of the CDR3 is 14 residues. The chain's CDR3 is CASSVPRGTDTQYF. CDR3 DNA: TGTGCCAGCAGTGTACCTCGCGGCACAGATACGCAGTATTTT.

This chain joins TRBV13 and TRBJ1-2, with a weak D call TRBD1 (5 bases). Germline CDR1 and CDR2: PRHDT and FYEKMQ (reference sequence). CDR3 length: 19 amino acids. Trimming left V 0 bases short and J 3 bases short, with 23 bases between. The CDR3 DNA reads as TGTGCCAGCAGCTTAGGTAGGGGAGTGCACCCTCGGACTTACTATGGCTACACCTTC. Translating it yields CASSLGRGVHPRTYYGYTF.